What follows are 16 T cell receptor beta chains derived from one specimen sequenced in a study of T cells in Graves' hyperthyroidism and ophthalmopathy. TCR beta CDR3 regions were amplified from RNA. The HTBI primer set served for first-round RT-PCR of the TCR CDR3. MiXCR was run by TCRdb on the multiplex PCR reads, yielding one entry per CDR3 protein. Counted here are 350,000 or so distinct CDR3 sequences, 15% to 20% occurring once; the ten biggest clones make up roughly 15%. Sequencing was done on a sample of blood. The receptors here all came from a woman aged 40-49 years with Graves' ophthalmopathy.

The V call is TRBV7-8, the J call TRBJ1-2; tentative D call: TRBD1 (6 bases). There are 13 residues in the CDR3. The germline gives CDR1 SGHVS, CDR2 FQNEAQ. Trimming pared 5 bases from V and 3 bases from J, leaving 10 bases between. CDR3 in DNA: TGTGCCAGCAGCGCGGGGACATACTATGGCTACACCTTC. Residues: CASSAGTYYGYTF.

This clonotype was counted many times. This sequence joins TRBV28 and TRBJ2-2, with D unresolved. Trimming took off 6 bases at V and 1 base at J, with 6 bases between the two ends. The CDR3 consists of 13 residues. Germline CDR1 reads MDHEN; CDR2 reads SYDVKM. The CDR3 sequence is CASSFQNTGELFF. In DNA form, the CDR3 reads TGTGCCAGCAGCTTTCAGAACACCGGGGAGCTGTTTTTT. The full variable domain, completed using reference TRBV28 and TRBJ2-2, is DVKVTQSSRYLVKRTGEKVFLECVQDMDHENMFWYRQDPGLGLRLIYFSYDVKMKEKGDIPEGYSVSREKKERFSLILESASTNQTSMYLCASSFQNTGELFFGEGSRLTVL.

This clonotype was counted at least ten times. The chain recombines TRBV12-3 or TRBV12-4 with TRBJ2-5, with a possible D match to TRBD1 (5 bases). V shed 7 bases and J shed 1 base, with 10 bases lying between them. CDR3 length equals 13 residues. The CDR3: CASIPQGQETQYF. CDR3 nucleotide sequence: TGTGCCAGCATTCCCCAGGGCCAAGAGACCCAGTACTTC.

There are many counts of this clonotype. The rearrangement uses TRBV6-2 or TRBV6-3 and TRBJ2-7, with TRBD1 matching over 7 bases. J gave up 2 bases and V 7 bases, and 5 bases lay outside the gene matches. The CDR3 extends over 13 amino acids. Germline V gives CDR1 MNHEY, CDR2 SVGEGT. CDR3 sequence reads: CASKIGTAYEQYF. As DNA, the CDR3 is TGTGCCAGCAAGATCGGGACAGCCTACGAGCAGTACTTC.

This clonotype was counted many times. V usage is TRBV9 and J usage is TRBJ2-5, with TRBD1 matching 7 bases. V trimming: 3 bases; J trimming: 5 bases; junction bases outside the gene matches: 4. The germline V gene encodes CDR1 SGDLS and CDR2 YYNGEE. This CDR3 spans 13 amino acids. DNA for the CDR3: TGTGCCAGCAGCGCGGGACAGAGCGAGACCCAGTACTTC. As protein: CASSAGQSETQYF.

This clonotype showed up many times. This may stem from a read error, because a much larger clone lies one nucleotide away. This chain joins TRBV6-5 and TRBJ1-5; TRBD1 might be the D (5 bases). There are 15 residues in the CDR3. V lost 0 bases, J lost 0 bases, and 6 bases lay in between. Per the germline V gene, CDR1 is MNHEY and CDR2 is SVGAGI. In DNA, the CDR3 is TGTGCCAGCAGTTACTCACAGGATAGCAATCAGCCCCAGCATTTT. It codes for CASSYSQDSNQPQHF.

This clonotype turned up a few times. The rearrangement uses TRBV11-1 and TRBJ2-2; D is perhaps TRBD1 (5 bases). Germline V gives CDR1 SGHAT, CDR2 FQDESV (reference sequence). The CDR3 has 15 amino acids. V lost 2 bases, J lost 1 base, and 8 bases lay in between. The DNA for the CDR3 is TGTGCCAGCAGCTTAAAGCAGGGGAACACCGGGGAGCTGTTTTTT. This codes for CASSLKQGNTGELFF.

The V gene is TRBV19, the J gene TRBJ2-6; D not certain. CDR3 length: 16 residues. Germline assignment: CDR1 LNHDA and CDR2 SQIVND (reference sequence). Trimming removed 8 bases from V and 0 bases from J, with 14 bases in between. The CDR3 DNA reads TGTGCCAGTTCCCGGATCACTAACTCTGGGGCCAACGTCCTGACTTTC. Translation gives CASSRITNSGANVLTF.

This clonotype was picked up many times. J is TRBJ2-6 and V is TRBV6-2 or TRBV6-3; no clear D. V shed 1 base and J shed 0 bases, with 4 bases lying between them. Per germline, CDR1 MNHEY and CDR2 SVGEGT. The CDR3 contains 15 residues. The CDR3 loop is CASSYFRSGANVLTF. The CDR3 bases are TGTGCCAGCAGTTACTTTCGCTCTGGGGCCAACGTCCTGACTTTC.

This clonotype was picked up many times. The genes are TRBV6-1 and TRBJ2-2; possible D gene TRBD2, 5 bases. CDR3 length: 13 residues. The germline V gene has CDR1 MNHNS and CDR2 SASEGT. V lost 5 bases, J lost 4 bases, and 8 bases lay in between. CDR3 coding DNA: TGTGCCAGCAGTCAAGGGAGCACCGGGGAGCTGTTTTTT. It yields the protein CASSQGSTGELFF.

The chain joins TRBV12-3 or TRBV12-4 to TRBJ2-5; 13 nucleotides match TRBD2. The CDR3 consists of 15 residues. Germline trimming cut 6 bases from V and 1 base from J; bases unmatched to any gene: 2. The CDR3: CASSTSGGAQETQYF. The DNA of the CDR3 is TGTGCCAGCAGCACTAGCGGGGGGGCCCAAGAGACCCAGTACTTC.

This clonotype was observed many times. The V gene is TRBV5-1, the J gene TRBJ1-1, with 8 positions matching TRBD1. Trimming at V came to 2 bases and at J to 4 bases, leaving 4 bases not matched to a gene. The CDR3 totals 14 residues. CDR1 SGHRS and CDR2 YFSETQ come from the germline V gene. CDR3 protein: CASSFRTGGTEAFF. The CDR3 DNA is TGCGCCAGCAGCTTTCGAACAGGGGGCACTGAAGCTTTCTTT. Complete variable domain (other parts from reference TRBV5-1 and TRBJ1-1): KAGVTQTPRYLIKTRGQQVTLSCSPISGHRSVSWYQQTPGQGLQFLFEYFSETQRNKGNFPGRFSGRQFSNSRSEMNVSTLELGDSALYLCASSFRTGGTEAFFGQGTRLTVV.

Ten or more counts support this clonotype. The V and J genes are TRBV30 and TRBJ1-1; perhaps TRBD1 as D (5 bases). CDR1 is GTSNPN, CDR2 SVGIG, per germline (reference sequence). The CDR3 covers 16 residues. Trimming took off 4 bases at V and 3 bases at J, with 21 bases between the two ends. The CDR3 nucleotides are TGTGCCTGGACGGTCGACGGGGGGTTACCGTACACTGAAGCTTTCTTT. Residues: CAWTVDGGLPYTEAFF. The full variable domain, rest sourced from reference TRBV30 and TRBJ1-1, is SQTIHQWPATLVQPVGSPLSLECTVEGTSNPNLYWYRQAAGRGLQLLFYSVGIGQISSEVPQNLSASRPQDRQFILSSKKLLLSDSGFYLCAWTVDGGLPYTEAFFGQGTRLTVV.

This clonotype was seen ten or more times. V gene TRBV11-2 combines with J gene TRBJ2-7; 7 bases fit TRBD2. V was clipped by 5 bases and J by 6 bases; unmatched bases: 7. This CDR3 spans 13 amino acids. The germline CDR1 and CDR2 sequences are SGHAT and FQNNGV. The DNA of the CDR3 is TGTGCCAGCAGCCTGGGGGGAGGGTTCGAGCAGTACTTC. It is translated as CASSLGGGFEQYF.

The chain links TRBV2 to TRBJ1-2; D not certain. Trimming shortened V by 7 bases and J by 0 bases, and 12 bases separated the two germline ends. Germline V lookup: CDR1 SNHLY, CDR2 FYNNEI. The CDR3 is made up of 14 amino acids. DNA of the CDR3: TGTGCCAGCATCATCGGGCTCGCTAACTATGGCTACACCTTC. Amino acid sequence: CASIIGLANYGYTF.

V usage is TRBV2 and J usage is TRBJ1-6; D gene unclear. V dropped 7 bases and J dropped 9 bases, with 16 bases sitting between them. The CDR3 is 14 residues long. CDR1 SNHLY and CDR2 FYNNEI come from the germline V gene. The CDR3, as DNA: TGTGCCAGCACAAAGGCGGGGATCGCTTCACCCCTCCACTTT. This codes for CASTKAGIASPLHF.